The 32 T cell receptor beta chains below come from one sample, sequenced in a study of blood T cell repertoires in COVID-19. Generated by immunoSEQ multiplex PCR, the TCRdb table keeps only in-frame clones and is missing some. The top ten hold just over 7% of the sample, which has about 240,000 clones, around 90% seen once. Sequenced material: peripheral blood. These receptors were obtained from a man aged 55 to 70 who had recovered from COVID-19.

This clone came up once. This chain links TRBV5-1 with TRBJ1-1, with TRBD1 matching over 7 bases. Germline trimming cut 6 bases from V and 0 bases from J; bases unmatched to any gene: 14. The germline gives CDR1 SGHRS, CDR2 YFSETQ. This CDR3 region has 17 residues. The CDR3 sequence: CASTPDRRKPLNTEAFF. In DNA, the CDR3 is TGCGCCAGCACCCCGGACAGGCGAAAACCCCTGAACACTGAAGCTTTCTTT.

V is TRBV24-1 and J is TRBJ2-5; 11 bases match TRBD1. This CDR3 comprises 16 residues. V lost 2 bases and J lost 8; bases outside the gene matches: 9. Germline V gene data show CDR1 as KGHDR and CDR2 as SFDVKD. The CDR3 is CATSDYTGTGGGTQYF. The CDR3, as DNA: TGTGCCACCAGTGATTACACCGGGACAGGGGGTGGAACCCAGTACTTC.

This chain links TRBV7-9 with TRBJ1-3; D gene ambiguous. Deletions cut 0 bases from V and 0 bases from J, with 9 bases between. The germline V gene has CDR1 SEHNR and CDR2 FQNEAQ (reference sequence). CDR3 length equals 16 residues. The CDR3 DNA reads as TGTGCCAGCAGCTTAGCGCTGAGAAACTCTGGAAACACCATATATTTT. It specifies CASSLALRNSGNTIYF.

This rearrangement joins TRBV2 to TRBJ1-6; 7 bases fit TRBD1. CDR3 length equals 18 residues. V lost 5 bases to trimming and J lost 10 bases; unmatched junction nucleotides: 20. Germline CDR1 SNHLY, CDR2 FYNNEI. The CDR3 reads CASSQFTHRGGSGSPLHF. The CDR3 bases are TGTGCCAGCAGTCAATTTACCCACAGGGGCGGTTCTGGATCACCCCTCCACTTT.

The chain carries TRBV20-1 and TRBJ1-1; 7 bases line up with TRBD1. This CDR3 contains 11 residues. J lost 7 bases, V lost 6 bases, and 5 bases had no gene match. Germline loops: CDR1 DFQATT, CDR2 SNEGSKA (reference sequence). The CDR3 here is CSALGQNEAFF. The CDR3 region has the DNA TGCAGTGCCCTGGGACAGAATGAAGCTTTCTTT.

This clone was detected a few times. The chain carries TRBV24-1 and TRBJ2-1; 8 positions match TRBD1. Per germline, CDR1 KGHDR and CDR2 SFDVKD. This CDR3 is built from 17 residues. After removal of 3 bases from V and 8 bases from J, the junction contained 14 bases not matched to a gene. The CDR3 DNA is TGTGCCACCAGTGATATTTACAGGGGGGAACGACGGGATGAGCAGTTCTTC. This codes for CATSDIYRGERRDEQFF.

The chain employs TRBV24-1 and TRBJ1-2; the match to TRBD1 covers 7 bases. The CDR3 consists of 14 residues. V was pared by 3 bases and J by 2 bases, with 2 bases of the junction left unmatched. Germline CDR1 reads KGHDR; CDR2 reads SFDVKD. The CDR3 here is CATSDGGQNYGYTF. The CDR3 DNA reads as TGTGCCACCAGTGATGGGGGACAGAACTATGGCTACACCTTC.

The chain links TRBV19 to TRBJ1-2; TRBD1 matches 7 bases. The V segment lost 9 bases and the J segment 0 bases; nucleotides outside the gene matches: 10. The germline V gene encodes CDR1 LNHDA and CDR2 SQIVND (reference sequence). CDR3 length: 15 amino acids. CDR3 coding DNA: TGTGCCAGGACTCGAGGGGGCGCCGCTAACTATGGCTACACCTTC. Amino acid sequence: CARTRGGAANYGYTF.

The genes are TRBV18 and TRBJ1-4; unclear D gene. The V gene's germline CDR1 is KGHSH and CDR2 LQKENI. The V gene lost 4 bases and the J gene lost 4 bases, with 7 bases spanning the gap. This CDR3 is built from 13 residues. For the CDR3, the DNA is TGTGCCAGCTCACGAGGTCTTAATGAAAAACTGTTTTTT. Translating gives CASSRGLNEKLFF.

There are a few counts of this clone. The genes are TRBV11-2 and TRBJ1-4; tentatively, D is TRBD1 (5 bases). V was trimmed by 5 bases and J by 7 bases, leaving 14 bases between them. The germline V gene encodes CDR1 SGHAT and CDR2 FQNNGV. This CDR3 region has 14 residues. This chain's CDR3 is CASSPPGSGEKLFF. The DNA of the CDR3 is TGTGCCAGCAGCCCACCAGGGTCGGGTGAAAAACTGTTTTTT.

V and J are TRBV6-5 and TRBJ2-5; 8 bases are a match to TRBD2. CDR3 size: 13 residues. The junction had 6 bases not matched to a gene; V was cut back by 7 bases and J by 5 bases. Germline V CDR1 and CDR2: MNHEY, SVGAGI. The CDR3 region has the DNA TGTGCCAGCAAGGATGGCGGGGGGGAGACCCAGTACTTC. As protein: CASKDGGGETQYF.

CDR3 bases: TGTGCCAGCTCACCGGACAGGGGGCGTGAAAAACTGTTTTTT. Residues: CASSPDRGREKLFF. The gene calls are TRBV18 and TRBJ1-4, with TRBD1 identical over 11 bases. Germline trimming cut 3 bases from V and 7 bases from J; bases unmatched to any gene: 1. The CDR3 consists of 14 residues. Looked up from germline, CDR1 is KGHSH and CDR2 is LQKENI.

This clone was observed once. The V and J genes are TRBV4-2 and TRBJ2-5; D is perhaps TRBD2 (5 bases). Trimming cost V 8 bases and J 5 bases, with 9 bases left between them. CDR1 LGHNA and CDR2 YNFKEQ come from the germline V gene. CDR3 length equals 11 residues. CDR3 DNA: TGTGCCAGCTCCCGAGGGGAGACCCAGTACTTC. It encodes CASSRGETQYF.

Of note for this clone: An end of the junction does not agree with germline; a read error may underlie this. The rearrangement links TRBV6-1 to TRBJ1-2; TRBD1 is a possible D gene (5 bases). This CDR3 spans 15 amino acids. Germline lookup yields CDR1 MNHNS and CDR2 SASEGT. The CDR3 DNA is TGTGCCAGCAGAGAAGGAACAGGCCTGGGTTATGGCTACACCTTC. The encoded protein is CASREGTGLGYGYTF.

CDR3 amino acids: CATLGLWGTEAFF. In DNA form, the CDR3 reads TGTGCCACCCTGGGACTTTGGGGCACTGAAGCTTTCTTT. This rearrangement joins TRBV10-3 to TRBJ1-1, with a tentative D call TRBD1 (5 bases). From germline, CDR1 is ENHRY and CDR2 SYGVKD. The CDR3 runs 13 residues. The V gene lost 10 bases and the J gene lost 4 bases, with 16 bases spanning the gap.

This chain joins TRBV2 and TRBJ1-5; D is unresolved. V was clipped by 10 bases and J by 0 bases, with 10 bases between them. This CDR3 spans 13 amino acids. The germline V gene has CDR1 SNHLY and CDR2 FYNNEI. CDR3 nucleotides: TGTGCCACGGGGTTATCTAGCAATCAGCCCCAGCATTTT. Protein: CATGLSSNQPQHF.

The chain is built from TRBV19 and TRBJ1-6; D uncertain. CDR3 size: 18 residues. Between the trimmed V and J ends, which lost 0 bases and 7 bases, there was a span of 19 bases. The germline V gene encodes CDR1 LNHDA and CDR2 SQIVND (reference sequence). The CDR3 loop reads CASSIDRDPGGGNSPLHF. For the CDR3, the DNA is TGTGCCAGTAGTATAGATCGGGATCCGGGAGGAGGGAATTCACCCCTCCACTTT.

The gene calls are TRBV5-6 and TRBJ2-5; 15 bases fit TRBD2. The CDR3 has 16 residues. CDR1 is SGHDT and CDR2 is YYEEEE in the germline V gene. Trimming removed 4 bases from V and 4 bases from J; junction bases left unmatched: 5. The CDR3 DNA is TGTGCCAGCAGCGTTGGACTAGCGGGGGGGCTAGAGACCCAGTACTTC. It codes for CASSVGLAGGLETQYF. Full variable domain (outside the CDR3, taken from reference TRBV5-6 and TRBJ2-5): DAGVTQSPTHLIKTRGQQVTLRCSPKSGHDTVSWYQQALGQGPQFIFQYYEEEERQRGNFPDRFSGHQFPNYSSELNVNALLLGDSALYLCASSVGLAGGLETQYFGPGTRLLVL.

The chain joins TRBV10-3 to TRBJ1-1; weak D call: TRBD1 (5 bases). Trimming cost V 11 bases and J 0 bases, with 16 bases left between them. Germline CDR1 ENHRY, CDR2 SYGVKD. The CDR3 spans 14 residues. CDR3 bases: TGTGCCTCCCGAATCGGGGGATTGAACACTGAAGCTTTCTTT. Its translation is CASRIGGLNTEAFF.

In its sample, this clone was seen a few times. The genes are TRBV10-3 and TRBJ2-7; D might be TRBD2 (6 bases). Trimming shortened V by 9 bases and J by 2 bases, and 14 bases separated the two germline ends. There are 13 residues in the CDR3. CDR1 ENHRY and CDR2 SYGVKD come from the germline V gene. The CDR3 DNA reads as TGTGCCATTAGCGAACTAGCAACCTACGAGCAGTACTTC. Encoded protein: CAISELATYEQYF.

The rearrangement joins TRBV27 to TRBJ2-7; 7 bases match TRBD1. The CDR3 consists of 13 residues. V trimming: 8 bases; J trimming: 5 bases; junction bases outside the gene matches: 9. Germline CDR1 is MNHEY and CDR2 is SMNVEV (reference sequence). This CDR3 reads CASATAGGHEQYV. The CDR3 DNA reads as TGTGCCAGCGCCACTGCAGGGGGACACGAGCAGTACGTC.

This chain links TRBV3-1 (or the pseudogene TRBV3-2) with TRBJ2-3; weak D call: TRBD2 (5 bases). The ends were cut back, 9 bases at V and 2 bases at J, with 18 bases in the middle. The CDR3 has 15 amino acids. Germline CDR1 LGHDT, CDR2 YNNKEL (reference sequence). The CDR3 coding sequence is TGTGCCAGTTCCCGGACCCCTGACTACACAGATACGCAGTATTTT. Protein sequence: CASSRTPDYTDTQYF.

V and J are TRBV10-1 and TRBJ1-6; D not resolved. V was shortened by 3 bases and J by 4 bases, with 19 bases between the two germline ends. The germline gives CDR1 WNHNN, CDR2 SYGVQD (reference sequence). The CDR3 spans 18 residues. CDR3 region: CASSDLRSPGFYNSPLHF. CDR3 in DNA: TGCGCCAGCAGTGACCTACGCTCGCCGGGATTTTATAATTCACCCCTCCACTTT.

This chain links TRBV9 with TRBJ1-3; 11 bases map to TRBD1. The V gene's germline CDR1 is SGDLS and CDR2 YYNGEE. V shed 3 bases, J shed 4 bases, and the junction held 15 bases outside the gene matches. CDR3 length: 19 residues. CDR3 region: CASSDPRDRGSSGGNTIYF. The CDR3 DNA reads as TGTGCCAGCAGCGATCCCCGGGACAGGGGGTCTTCGGGCGGAAACACCATATATTTT. Drawing the rest from reference TRBV9 and TRBJ1-3, the complete variable domain is DSGVTQTPKHLITATGQRVTLRCSPRSGDLSVYWYQQSLDQGLQFLIQYYNGEERAKGNILERFSAQQFPDLHSELNLSSLELGDSALYFCASSDPRDRGSSGGNTIYFGEGSWLTVV.

The chain couples TRBV24-1 to TRBJ2-2; weak D call: TRBD2 (6 bases). V lost 1 base and J 7 bases, leaving 15 bases between the germline ends. Germline CDR1 is KGHDR and CDR2 is SFDVKD. The CDR3 consists of 16 residues. The CDR3 region has the DNA TGTGCCACCAGTGATTTAGAGGGTCCGGGGGTCGGGGAGCTGTTTTTT. Amino acid sequence: CATSDLEGPGVGELFF.

This sequence joins TRBV5-8 and TRBJ1-2; 7 nucleotides agree with TRBD1. The CDR3 runs 14 residues. After removal of 6 bases from V and 6 bases from J, the junction contained 11 bases not matched to a gene. Germline lookup yields CDR1 SGHTS and CDR2 YDEGEE. CDR3 in amino acids: CASTKTGKVHGYTF. The DNA of the CDR3 is TGTGCCAGCACCAAGACAGGGAAGGTCCATGGCTACACCTTC.

The rearrangement joins TRBV5-6 to TRBJ2-3; D possibly corresponds to TRBD2 (5 bases). V lost 0 bases and J 8 bases, leaving 16 bases between the germline ends. This CDR3 spans 15 amino acids. CDR1 SGHDT and CDR2 YYEEEE come from the germline V gene. The CDR3 sequence is CASSLGSTGKVTQYF. CDR3 nucleotides: TGTGCCAGCAGCTTGGGAAGCACGGGGAAGGTTACGCAGTATTTT. The full variable domain, completed using reference TRBV5-6 and TRBJ2-3, is DAGVTQSPTHLIKTRGQQVTLRCSPKSGHDTVSWYQQALGQGPQFIFQYYEEEERQRGNFPDRFSGHQFPNYSSELNVNALLLGDSALYLCASSLGSTGKVTQYFGPGTRLTVL.

The rearrangement joins TRBV5-1 to TRBJ1-2, with D possibly TRBD1 on 5 matching bases. Trimming removed 2 bases from V and 4 bases from J, with 21 bases in between. This CDR3 has 17 amino acids. In germline, CDR1 is SGHRS, CDR2 YFSETQ. In DNA, the CDR3 is TGCGCCAGCAGCTTATCAAAACAAAGGGGTTTCAGCTATGGCTACACCTTC. As protein: CASSLSKQRGFSYGYTF. The complete variable domain, with remaining parts taken from reference TRBV5-1 and TRBJ1-2, reads KAGVTQTPRYLIKTRGQQVTLSCSPISGHRSVSWYQQTPGQGLQFLFEYFSETQRNKGNFPGRFSGRQFSNSRSEMNVSTLELGDSALYLCASSLSKQRGFSYGYTFGSGTRLTVV.

V is TRBV5-4 and J is TRBJ1-1; D is possibly TRBD1 (5 bases). Trimming shortened V by 0 bases and J by 4 bases, and 13 bases separated the two germline ends. Germline V gives CDR1 SGHNT, CDR2 YYREEE (reference sequence). This CDR3 region has 15 residues. CDR3 DNA sequence: TGTGCCAGCAGCTTGGAGCGCAGGGTGATCACTGAAGCTTTCTTT. This codes for CASSLERRVITEAFF.

The rearrangement joins TRBV5-1 to TRBJ1-1; D gene ambiguous. In germline, CDR1 is SGHRS, CDR2 YFSETQ. The V gene lost 0 bases and the J gene lost 1 base, with 7 bases spanning the gap. This CDR3 has 14 residues. DNA of the CDR3: TGCGCCAGCAGCTTGGAGGGAGCGAACACTGAAGCTTTCTTT. It specifies CASSLEGANTEAFF.

V gene TRBV3-1 (or the pseudogene TRBV3-2) combines with J gene TRBJ2-1, with D possibly TRBD2 on 6 matching bases. CDR3 size: 15 residues. Trimming stripped 0 bases from V and 0 bases from J, with 6 bases between. Germline V gene sequence: CDR1 LGHDT, CDR2 YNNKEL (reference sequence). CDR3 sequence reads: CASSQDGSSYNEQFF. The CDR3 nucleotides read TGTGCCAGCAGCCAAGACGGGAGCTCCTACAATGAGCAGTTCTTC.

The chain recombines TRBV19 with TRBJ1-1, with 8 bases matching TRBD1. The germline gives CDR1 LNHDA, CDR2 SQIVND (reference sequence). The CDR3 totals 14 residues. The junction had 4 bases not matched to a gene; V was cut back by 5 bases and J by 2 bases. The CDR3 protein is CASSGQGYNTEAFF. CDR3 DNA: TGTGCCAGTAGTGGACAGGGATATAACACTGAAGCTTTCTTT.